Below, 23 T cell receptor beta chains from the same sample are listed, as sequenced in a study of blood T cell repertoires in COVID-19. Sequenced by immunoSEQ multiplex PCR; TCRdb stores in-frame clones only, minus some. The table shows some 200,000 clones, with 86% occurring only once. Sample: PBMCs or T cells enriched from blood (not recorded which). The receptors were sampled from a woman in her thirties or forties with acute COVID-19.

The rearrangement uses TRBV7-9 and TRBJ1-6; D is ambiguous. Germline V CDR1 and CDR2: SEHNR, FQNEAQ (reference sequence). The CDR3 consists of 14 residues. Trimming cost V 0 bases and J 7 bases, with 7 bases left between them. The CDR3 spells CASSLAGFNSPLHF. In DNA form, the CDR3 reads TGTGCCAGCAGCTTAGCCGGGTTCAATTCACCCCTCCACTTT.

The chain recombines TRBV28 with TRBJ1-1; D may be TRBD1 (6 bases). Germline V lookup: CDR1 MDHEN, CDR2 SYDVKM. Trimming took off 5 bases at V and 1 base at J, with 14 bases between the two ends. This CDR3 has 15 amino acids. CDR3 in DNA: TGTGCCAGCAGTGGACGAAGGGGGTGGAACACTGAAGCTTTCTTT. Protein: CASSGRRGWNTEAFF.

The chain links TRBV20-1 to TRBJ2-7, with D perhaps matching TRBD1 (6 bases). This CDR3 is built from 15 residues. Trimming removed 3 bases at V and 7 bases at J, with 22 bases between. CDR1 DFQATT and CDR2 SNEGSKA come from the germline V gene (reference sequence). DNA for the CDR3: TGCAGTGCTAGTTCGGGATCGGCAGGGGCGGGTGAGCAGTACTTC. Its translation: CSASSGSAGAGEQYF.

V usage is TRBV6-2 or TRBV6-3 and J usage is TRBJ2-3; 8 positions match TRBD1. Germline loops: CDR1 MNHEY, CDR2 SVGEGT. With 5 bases clipped from V and 0 bases from J, the junction kept 10 bases outside the gene matches. The CDR3 consists of 17 residues. The CDR3 sequence is CASSTEGDRSSTDTQYF. CDR3 DNA sequence: TGTGCCAGCAGTACCGAGGGGGACAGGAGTAGCACAGATACGCAGTATTTT.

The V and J genes are TRBV7-8 and TRBJ2-1; weak D call: TRBD2 (5 bases). CDR3 size: 15 residues. CDR1 SGHVS and CDR2 FQNEAQ come from the germline V gene. Trimming left V 2 bases short and J 7 bases short, with 15 bases between. The CDR3 is CASSLPDSTGNEQFF. CDR3 coding DNA: TGTGCCAGCAGCTTACCGGACTCGACTGGTAATGAGCAGTTCTTC. The full variable domain, its missing parts supplied by reference TRBV7-8 and TRBJ2-1, is GAGVSQSPRYKVAKRGQDVALRCDPISGHVSLFWYQQALGQGPEFLTYFQNEAQLDKSGLPSDRFFAERPEGSVSTLKIQRTQQEDSAVYLCASSLPDSTGNEQFFGPGTRLTVL.

J is TRBJ1-5 and V is TRBV2; maybe TRBD1 (5 bases). The CDR3 runs 14 residues. Germline V gene sequence: CDR1 SNHLY, CDR2 FYNNEI. With 11 bases removed from V and 3 bases from J, the gap between germline ends came to 17 bases. CDR3: CAGQPDSTNQPQHF. Written as DNA, the CDR3 is TGTGCCGGTCAGCCCGACAGTACCAATCAGCCCCAGCATTTT.

The rearrangement uses TRBV12-5 and TRBJ1-3; D unclear. V lost 8 bases and J 3 bases, leaving 2 bases between the germline ends. This CDR3 region has 10 residues. The germline gives CDR1 LGHNT, CDR2 FRNRAP. The CDR3 spells CASHGNTIYF. In DNA form, the CDR3 reads TGTGCTAGTCATGGAAACACCATATATTTT.

This clone was seen only a few times. The rearrangement joins TRBV4-1 to TRBJ1-4, with no clear D. V lost 6 bases, J lost 8 bases, and 19 bases lay in between. The germline V gene encodes CDR1 MGHRA and CDR2 YSYEKL. The CDR3 extends over 15 amino acids. CDR3 DNA: TGCGCCAGCAGATCCTGGGAGGAAGAGAAGGAAAAACTGTTTTTT. Translation: CASRSWEEEKEKLFF.

This clone has just one count. The chain recombines TRBV19 with TRBJ1-1; D possibly corresponds to TRBD1 (6 bases). The V end lost 10 bases, the J end lost 1 base, and 22 bases lay between the germline ends. The CDR3 spans 16 residues. Germline V gives CDR1 LNHDA, CDR2 SQIVND (reference sequence). In nucleotides, the CDR3 is TGTGCCACCTTTGGGCTACGGCAGGGGAAGAACACTGAAGCTTTCTTT. Encoded protein: CATFGLRQGKNTEAFF.

The chain carries TRBV4-3 and TRBJ2-2; 12 bases match TRBD2. Germline loops: CDR1 LGHNA, CDR2 YSLEER. The CDR3 is 17 amino acids. V lost 4 bases to trimming and J lost 2 bases; unmatched junction nucleotides: 5. The DNA for the CDR3 is TGCGCCAGCAGCCCAAGGACTAGCGGGGAAAACACCGGGGAGCTGTTTTTT. This sequence encodes CASSPRTSGENTGELFF.

This clone was counted between two and nine times. The J gene is TRBJ1-1, the V gene TRBV2; D remains ambiguous. Germline CDR1 SNHLY, CDR2 FYNNEI. Trimming left V 8 bases short and J 1 base short, with 11 bases between. The CDR3 has 13 residues. The CDR3 spells CASLREQNTEAFF. As DNA, the CDR3 is TGTGCCAGCTTACGGGAACAGAACACTGAAGCTTTCTTT.

This sequence joins TRBV5-1 and TRBJ2-3; possibly TRBD2 for D (6 bases). There are 13 residues in the CDR3. Trimming took off 5 bases at V and 4 bases at J, with 11 bases between the two ends. Germline V lookup: CDR1 SGHRS, CDR2 YFSETQ. CDR3 in DNA: TGCGCCAGCAGACTAGCTCCCCCAGATACGCAGTATTTT. Protein: CASRLAPPDTQYF.

This clone was seen just once. The chain couples TRBV10-3 to TRBJ2-7; 9 nucleotides line up with TRBD1. Per the germline V gene, CDR1 is ENHRY and CDR2 is SYGVKD. V shed 5 bases and J 3 bases; nucleotides not matched to a gene: 2. The CDR3 covers 13 residues. The CDR3: CAISRGQGYEQYV. The CDR3 nucleotides read TGTGCCATCAGTAGGGGACAGGGCTACGAGCAGTACGTC.

This chain uses TRBV11-2 with TRBJ1-2; 8 nucleotides line up with TRBD1. The CDR3 covers 13 residues. J was trimmed by 6 bases and V by 5 bases; bases with no gene match: 5. Germline assignment: CDR1 SGHAT and CDR2 FQNNGV. The CDR3 DNA sequence: TGTGCCAGCAGCCCCCAGGGGGCGGATGGCTACACCTTC. Translation: CASSPQGADGYTF.

The V call is TRBV12-5, the J call TRBJ1-3; 7 nucleotides agree with TRBD1. CDR1 and CDR2 from the germline V gene are LGHNT and FRNRAP. The junction had 0 bases not matched to a gene; V was cut back by 1 base and J by 0 bases. CDR3 length: 15 residues. CDR3 bases: TGTGCTAGTGGTTTGGCAGGGGGCTCTGGAAACACCATATATTTT. This gives the protein CASGLAGGSGNTIYF.

This chain links TRBV7-2 with TRBJ2-7, with D possibly being TRBD2 (5 bases). Germline V CDR1 and CDR2: SGHTA, FQGNSA. The germline V and J ends were trimmed by 5 bases and 3 bases, with 17 bases remaining between them. This CDR3 is 15 amino acids long. This CDR3 reads CASSPWTGPDYEQYF. The CDR3 nucleotides read TGTGCCAGCAGCCCGTGGACTGGTCCAGACTACGAGCAGTACTTC.

This clone was seen only a few times. V and J are TRBV2 and TRBJ1-2; D might be TRBD1 (5 bases). Trimming stripped 5 bases from V and 8 bases from J, with 12 bases between. Germline V CDR1 and CDR2: SNHLY, FYNNEI. This CDR3 comprises 12 residues. The CDR3 DNA reads TGTGCCAGCAGTTCAGGGATGCTCGGCTACACCTTC. Translated, it gives CASSSGMLGYTF.

CDR3 sequence reads: CASSPSTGGAGQPQHF. The CDR3 bases are TGTGCCAGCAGCCCCTCAACAGGGGGCGCCGGTCAGCCCCAGCATTTT. The chain uses TRBV6-2 or TRBV6-3 and TRBJ1-5; 9 positions match TRBD1. CDR3 length: 16 amino acids. CDR1 is MNHEY and CDR2 is SVGEGT in the germline V gene. Unmatched junction bases numbered 12, after V lost 6 bases and J lost 6 bases.

CDR3 region: CAWRGPESNYEQYV. The CDR3 DNA follows: TGTGCCTGGAGGGGGCCGGAGAGCAACTACGAGCAGTACGTC. The chain carries TRBV30 and TRBJ2-7, with D perhaps TRBD1 (5 bases). The ends were cut back, 3 bases at V and 3 bases at J, with 15 bases in the middle. The CDR3 has 14 amino acids. Germline V gene lookup returns CDR1 GTSNPN and CDR2 SVGIG (reference sequence).

This chain links TRBV9 with TRBJ2-3; D gene uncertain. Trimming removed 0 bases at V and 4 bases at J, with 6 bases between. The CDR3 length is 13 residues. The V gene's germline CDR1 is SGDLS and CDR2 YYNGEE. The CDR3 DNA sequence: TGTGCCAGCAGCGTAGCTACGGCAGATACGCAGTATTTT. Its protein product is CASSVATADTQYF.

This clone was recorded only once. The V and J genes are TRBV6-5 and TRBJ1-2; 7 bases line up with TRBD1. Germline-derived CDR1 and CDR2 are MNHEY and SVGAGI. This CDR3 is 15 amino acids long. V was clipped by 0 bases and J by 3 bases; unmatched bases: 4. The CDR3 here is CASSYSRDSYYGYTF. In nucleotides, the CDR3 is TGTGCCAGCAGTTACTCGCGGGACAGCTACTATGGCTACACCTTC.

The J gene is TRBJ2-7, the V gene TRBV4-3, with 7 bases that match TRBD1. The CDR3 sequence is 15 residues long. CDR1 LGHNA and CDR2 YSLEER come from the germline V gene. V shed 1 base, J shed 2 bases, and the junction held 5 bases outside the gene matches. As DNA, the CDR3 is TGCGCCAGCAGCCAAGGACAGGGTGGACCCTACGAGCAGTACTTC. Its protein product is CASSQGQGGPYEQYF.

This clone was detected only a few times. The chain has TRBV19 and TRBJ1-2; TRBD1 matches at 9 bases. Unmatched junction bases numbered 8, after V lost 1 base and J lost 8 bases. CDR3 length equals 15 residues. Germline V gene lookup returns CDR1 LNHDA and CDR2 SQIVND (reference sequence). CDR3 loop: CASSIGPGQGRGYTF. CDR3 nucleotides: TGTGCCAGTAGTATAGGTCCGGGACAGGGTCGAGGCTACACCTTC.